The 8 T cell receptor beta chains reported below all come from one sample, sequenced in a study of yellow fever vaccine responses in identical twins (dated by TCRdb to 2016 to 2019). Preparation of the library involved RT-PCR. TCRdb records Illumina HiSeq 2500 as the sequencer. The public reads were run again by TCRdb, first through fastp at Q25 and then through MiXCR, and only productive beta chains were kept. Rows are combined by CDR3 protein, so each entry shows the most common genes and DNA. Present in this sample are about 8,700 distinct CDR3 sequences, approximately 80% of which were seen just once. Clones ranked in the top ten supply about 2% of the sample. Specimen: T cells from blood (PBMCs), unsorted or a sorted subset (not recorded which), collected before or after yellow fever vaccination (not recorded which). Every receptor here comes from a young woman who received the yellow fever vaccine. Donor details come from another sample of the same person, matched by shared clones.

The J gene is TRBJ2-2, the V gene TRBV12-3 or TRBV12-4; 12 nucleotides agree with TRBD2. V lost 5 bases to trimming and J lost 7 bases; unmatched junction nucleotides: 11. The CDR3 is 17 residues long. Here the CDR3 DNA reads TGTGCCAGCAGTCTACAAGGACTAGCGGGAAGTATCGGGGAGCTGTTTTTT. Translating it yields CASSLQGLAGSIGELFF.

This clonotype was counted a single time. V and J are TRBV5-1 and TRBJ2-1; D is ambiguous. V shed 0 bases and J shed 5 bases, with 6 bases lying between them. The germline gives CDR1 SGHRS, CDR2 YFSETQ. The CDR3 sequence is 13 residues long. The CDR3 sequence is CASSLAMDNEQFF. CDR3 sequence (DNA): TGCGCCAGCAGCTTGGCTATGGACAATGAGCAGTTCTTC.

This CDR3 reads CSAEDGNTGELFF. Written as DNA, the CDR3 is TGCAGTGCAGAGGACGGGAACACCGGGGAGCTGTTTTTT. V gene TRBV20-1 combines with J gene TRBJ2-2; D call uncertain. Trimming took off 6 bases at V and 1 base at J, with 9 bases between the two ends. The CDR3 consists of 13 residues. CDR1 DFQATT and CDR2 SNEGSKA come from the germline V gene (reference sequence).

The chain joins TRBV18 to TRBJ1-1, with 9 nucleotides matching TRBD1. The CDR3 covers 15 residues. Germline values: CDR1 KGHSH, CDR2 LQKENI. The V gene end was trimmed by 4 bases and the J gene end by 7 bases; junction bases not matched to a gene: 10. For the CDR3, the DNA is TGTGCCAGCTCACTAGGGACAGGGCCAGGGGTTGAAGCTTTCTTT. As protein: CASSLGTGPGVEAFF.

The chain links TRBV4-1 to TRBJ2-7; D tentatively reads TRBD1 or TRBD2 (5 bases each). CDR1 and CDR2 (germline): MGHRA, YSYEKL. The CDR3 consists of 15 residues. V was shortened by 1 base and J by 2 bases, with 12 bases between the two germline ends. DNA of the CDR3: TGCGCCAGCAGCCAAGTGAGGGGCGAAACCTACGAGCAGTACTTC. Protein sequence: CASSQVRGETYEQYF.

The genes are TRBV15 and TRBJ2-1, with a tentative D call TRBD1 (5 bases). CDR1 is LNHNV and CDR2 is YYDKDF in the germline V gene (reference sequence). The CDR3 is made up of 15 amino acids. V lost 5 bases and J lost 7, with 18 bases in between. CDR3 sequence (DNA): TGTGCCACCAGCGAGCCAAACATGGGGCTTAATGAGCAGTTCTTC. Its translation: CATSEPNMGLNEQFF.

V gene TRBV18 combines with J gene TRBJ2-1; TRBD2 matches 12 bases. Germline-derived CDR1 and CDR2 are KGHSH and LQKENI. The trim removed 1 base at V and 0 bases at J, leaving 4 bases unmatched. The CDR3 has 18 residues. CDR3 amino acids: CASSPRASGGASYNEQFF. Here the CDR3 DNA reads TGTGCCAGCTCACCACGGGCTAGCGGGGGGGCCTCCTACAATGAGCAGTTCTTC.

The rearrangement joins TRBV6-4 to TRBJ2-7; 7 bases align to TRBD2. J was trimmed by 1 base and V by 0 bases; bases with no gene match: 3. The CDR3 runs 15 residues. Germline V gene sequence: CDR1 MRHNA, CDR2 SNTAGT. CDR3: CASSDSPAGSYEQYV. For the CDR3, the DNA is TGTGCCAGCAGTGACTCCCCAGCGGGGTCCTACGAGCAGTACGTC.